This TCR beta chain derives from a study of T cells in Graves' hyperthyroidism and ophthalmopathy. For the study at large: The initial diagnosis was the point when peripheral blood was collected, ahead of any treatment.

Exclusion criteria comprised uncontrolled infection, other autoimmune disease, pregnancy or lactation. J lost 1 base, V lost 3 bases, and 5 bases had no gene match. Germline values: CDR1 KGHSH, CDR2 LQKENI. This CDR3 spans 18 amino acids. Template material for amplifying TCR beta CDR3 regions consisted of RNA transcripts. HTBI primers were used for first-round RT-PCR of the TCR CDR3. TCRdb recomputed calls from the multiplex PCR reads with MiXCR, one row per CDR3 protein. The sample holds about 150,000 distinct CDR3 sequences; around 21% are singletons and the top ten take roughly 71%. This receptor was taken from a woman aged 45-65 years with Graves' hyperthyroidism that later progressed to Graves' ophthalmopathy. Sequencing was performed on blood. The chain recombines TRBV18 with TRBJ2-1, with TRBD2 matching 14 bases. The DNA of the CDR3 is TGTGCCAGCTCACCCCTGGGGACTAGCGGGAGATCCTACAATGAGCAGTTCTTC. This codes for CASSPLGTSGRSYNEQFF.